Here is one T cell receptor (beta chain) with its context. Its antigen is still unknown. The CDR3 runs to 15 residues. The V end was cut by 3 bases, the J end by 10 bases, with 17 bases between. Germline V gene sequence: CDR1 SGHRS, CDR2 YFSETQ. These data originate in a study of blood T cells in healthy people across ages. Broader study findings: Relative to aged donors, long-lived donors carried more naive CD4+ cells and displayed higher diversity. The study found TCR beta diversity correlated strongly with naive T cell percentage.

Primed by a sample-barcoded 5' primer and a J-beta primer mix, a second PCR proceeded for 7 to 11 cycles. TCRdb reprocessed the 5' RACE reads with MiXCR, giving one entry per CDR3 protein. Here the sample spans under 1,000,000 distinct CDR3 sequences, about 46% being singletons. In each sample, at least 7 million PBMCs were isolated. RNA extraction gave at least 5.5 micrograms of total RNA per sample. The TCR sequence derives from an elderly man in good health. Sequencing was carried out using blood. The chain recombines TRBV5-1 with TRBJ1-6; D is perhaps TRBD1 (5 bases). The chain's CDR3 is CASSSGSFGKSPLHF. In DNA form, the CDR3 reads TGCGCCAGCAGCTCAGGGTCGTTCGGGAAGTCACCCCTCCACTTT.